A selection of T cell receptor beta chains follows, all from one sample in a study of shared clonotypes between healthy human individuals. Assay: immunoSEQ multiplex PCR; the TCRdb copy retains only in-frame clones and omits some. The repertoire includes millions of clones, 85% to 95% of them detected once, and 0.39% sits in the top ten. Material: naive CD4+ T cells from PBMCs. The receptors stem from a young man in good health. Some clones in this sample may be carry-over from other donors' samples. Both conserved end residues are part of each CDR3. The D gene is left open where the match is weak. The size field is filled for only some rows; it gives once, few, many or a size class.

size	V	J	D	CDR3	DNA
.	TRBV27	TRBJ2-5	.	CASSLSFWETQYF	TGTGCCAGCAGTTTATCATTCTGGGAGACCCAGTACTTC
.	TRBV4-3	TRBJ2-1	.	CASSQESPYNEQFF	TGCGCCAGCAGCCAAGAGTCCCCCTACAATGAGCAGTTCTTC
.	TRBV7-2	TRBJ1-5	TRBD1	CASSSGQGPQPQHF	TGTGCCAGCAGCTCGGGACAGGGCCCTCAGCCCCAGCATTTT
.	TRBV29-1	TRBJ2-3	.	CSVTRSIVPDTQYF	TGCAGCGTTACAAGGTCTATCGTTCCTGATACGCAGTATTTT
.	TRBV9	TRBJ2-7	.	CASSVGPPYEQYF	TGTGCCAGCAGCGTAGGGCCGCCCTACGAGCAGTACTTC
few	TRBV28	TRBJ2-7	TRBD2	CASSLAGGSYEQYF	TGTGCCAGCAGTTTAGCGGGAGGGAGCTACGAGCAGTACTTC
once	TRBV29-1	TRBJ2-3	.	CSVAQDLGDTQYF	TGCAGCGTTGCTCAGGACTTAGGGGATACGCAGTATTTT
.	TRBV18	TRBJ2-7	.	CASSPLGPREQYF	TGTGCCAGCTCACCACTGGGACCAAGGGAGCAGTACTTC
.	TRBV5-1	TRBJ2-1	TRBD2	CASSSIPRTSGWGVGEQFF	TGCGCCAGCAGCTCGATTCCCCGGACTAGCGGGTGGGGGGTCGGTGAGCAGTTCTTC
.	TRBV9	TRBJ2-7	.	CASSVGSLNEQYF	TGTGCCAGCAGCGTAGGATCGTTGAACGAGCAGTACTTC
.	TRBV5-1	TRBJ1-3	.	CASSPGGPGNTIYF	TGCGCCAGCAGCCCGGGGGGCCCTGGAAACACCATATATTTT
.	TRBV7-9	TRBJ2-5	TRBD1	CASSLGAGGAAETQYF	TGTGCCAGCAGCTTAGGTGCAGGGGGCGCCGCAGAGACCCAGTACTTC
.	TRBV9	TRBJ1-2	.	CASTSGLYGYTF	TGTGCCAGTACCTCCGGCCTCTATGGCTACACCTTC
.	TRBV2	TRBJ1-1	TRBD1	CASKGQGAGNTEAFF	TGTGCCAGCAAGGGACAGGGGGCTGGGAACACTGAAGCTTTCTTT
.	TRBV7-9	TRBJ1-6	TRBD1	CASSLGTGYNSPLHF	TGTGCCAGCAGCTTAGGGACAGGTTATAATTCACCCCTCCACTTT
.	TRBV18	TRBJ2-1	.	CASSPGAWNEQFF	TGTGCCAGCTCACCAGGAGCGTGGAATGAGCAGTTCTTC
.	TRBV6-5	TRBJ1-1	TRBD1	CASTRQGVPDTEAFF	TGTGCCAGCACCCGACAGGGAGTACCCGACACTGAAGCTTTCTTT
once	TRBV5-1	TRBJ1-1	.	CASSLGGDPITEAFF	TGCGCCAGCAGCTTAGGGGGGGATCCAATAACTGAAGCTTTCTTT
once	TRBV5-1	TRBJ2-1	TRBD2	CASSHIPSGSLQDNEQFF	TGCGCCAGCAGCCATATACCTAGCGGGAGTTTGCAGGACAATGAGCAGTTCTTC
few	TRBV19	TRBJ1-1	.	CASSLRERNTEAFF	TGTGCCAGTAGTCTGAGGGAAAGGAACACTGAAGCTTTCTTT
.	TRBV2	TRBJ2-2	.	CASSEARAANTGELFF	TGTGCCAGCAGTGAAGCGCGAGCCGCGAACACCGGGGAGCTGTTTTTT
once	TRBV19	TRBJ2-1	.	CASRDRSRYNEQFF	TGTGCCAGTAGGGACCGAAGCCGTTACAATGAGCAGTTCTTC
.	TRBV9	TRBJ2-2	TRBD2	CASSVVRLAGGPPGELFF	TGTGCCAGCAGCGTAGTGCGTCTGGCGGGAGGGCCCCCCGGGGAGCTGTTTTTT
.	TRBV25-1	TRBJ1-1	.	CASIDNTEAFF	TGTGCCAGCATTGACAACACTGAAGCTTTCTTT
.	TRBV4-2	TRBJ2-1	TRBD1	CASSQASKGQYNEQFF	TGTGCCAGCAGCCAAGCGTCTAAGGGACAGTACAATGAGCAGTTCTTC
.	TRBV11-2	TRBJ2-7	.	CASSLVPGAGYEQYF	TGTGCCAGCAGCTTAGTGCCGGGGGCGGGGTACGAGCAGTACTTC
.	TRBV2	TRBJ2-2	.	CASSGGTHNTGELFF	TGTGCCAGCAGTGGAGGGACTCACAACACCGGGGAGCTGTTTTTT
.	TRBV5-1	TRBJ2-6	.	CASSLVGTSSSGANVLTF	TGCGCCAGCAGCTTGGTCGGGACATCTTCCTCTGGGGCCAACGTCCTGACTTTC
.	TRBV11-2	TRBJ2-1	TRBD2	CASSLVGLVNYEQFF	TGTGCCAGCAGCTTAGTGGGACTAGTGAACTATGAGCAGTTCTTC
.	TRBV4-2	TRBJ1-2	.	CASSQEGGRLEGYTF	TGTGCCAGCAGCCAAGAAGGGGGACGGTTAGAGGGCTACACCTTC
.	TRBV28	TRBJ1-2	TRBD1	CASSPPSGTGRICTF	TGTGCCAGCAGCCCCCCATCCGGGACAGGGAGAATCTGCACCTTC
.	TRBV28	TRBJ2-1	.	CASSLEGGSYNEQFF	TGTGCCAGCAGTTTAGAGGGTGGCTCCTACAATGAGCAGTTCTTC
once	TRBV28	TRBJ2-5	TRBD2	CASSYLGGRQTQYF	TGTGCCAGCAGCTACCTTGGCGGGAGGCAGACCCAGTACTTC
.	TRBV5-1	TRBJ1-1	.	CASSLMGSNTEAFF	TGCGCCAGCAGCTTGATGGGCTCGAACACTGAAGCTTTCTTT
.	TRBV18	TRBJ2-7	.	CASSPAPSAYYEQYF	TGTGCCAGCTCACCAGCGCCTAGCGCTTACTACGAGCAGTACTTC
.	TRBV5-4	TRBJ2-3	.	CASSLAGQDTQYF	TGTGCCAGCAGCTTAGCGGGACAGGATACGCAGTATTTT
.	TRBV11-2	TRBJ2-5	.	CASSLTGETQYF	TGTGCCAGCAGCCTGACGGGGGAGACCCAGTACTTC
.	TRBV5-1	TRBJ2-1	TRBD1	CASSLGTGANEQFF	TGCGCCAGCAGCTTGGGGACAGGGGCTAATGAGCAGTTCTTC
.	TRBV7-9	TRBJ2-1	TRBD2	CASSLGLADLNEQFF	TGTGCCAGCAGCTTAGGTCTAGCGGATCTGAATGAGCAGTTCTTC
.	TRBV5-1	TRBJ2-1	.	CASMIGSDEGNEQFF	TGCGCCAGCATGATAGGATCCGACGAAGGCAATGAGCAGTTCTTC
.	TRBV25-1	TRBJ2-1	.	CASTWLLGGKDQQFF	TGTGCCAGCACATGGCTCTTAGGGGGGAAGGATCAGCAGTTCTTC
.	TRBV28	TRBJ1-6	.	CASRNRVLPLHF	TGTGCCAGCAGAAACAGGGTATTGCCCCTCCACTTT
.	TRBV4-2	TRBJ2-7	TRBD2	CASSQDGAGGSYEQYF	TGTGCCAGCAGCCAAGATGGGGCGGGAGGCTCCTACGAGCAGTACTTC
.	TRBV21-1	TRBJ2-7	.	CASSKGRAGTTQDEQYF	TGTGCCAGCAGCAAAGGGAGGGCGGGAACAACCCAAGACGAGCAGTACTTC